The 10 T cell receptor beta chains in this list originate from one sample, sequenced in a study of spatial heterogeneity in lung cancer. Study outcomes and limitations: Mutation counts in tumors were tracked by counts of expanded intratumoral alpha and beta TCRs.

TCRdb fed the 5' RACE reads into MiXCR, producing one record per CDR3 protein. The sample holds some 6,700 distinct CDR3 sequences; more than 12% are singletons and the top ten take more than 8.5%. As to time point: sample taken at primary tumor resection. For these receptors, no antigen is known. This sample comprised lung tumor tissue, obtained at surgery. These receptor sequences come from a male donor with early-stage non-small cell lung cancer.

This clonotype is judged large. The genes are TRBV19 and TRBJ1-5, with 9 bases lining up with TRBD1. With V trimmed by 6 bases and J by 7 bases, 7 bases remained unmatched. CDR1 LNHDA and CDR2 SQIVND come from the germline V gene (reference sequence). The CDR3 consists of 14 residues. CDR3 sequence (DNA): TGTGCCAGTAGCCTTACAGGGGGCGCGCAGCCCCAGCATTTT. Its protein product is CASSLTGGAQPQHF. The whole variable domain, filled in from reference TRBV19 and TRBJ1-5, reads DGGITQSPKYLFRKEGQNVTLSCEQNLNHDAMYWYRQDPGQGLRLIYYSQIVNDFQKGDIAEGYSVSREKKESFPLTVTSAQKNPTAFYLCASSLTGGAQPQHFGDGTRLSIL.

This clonotype rates as medium-sized. This chain uses TRBV4-3 with TRBJ2-3; 12 nucleotides match TRBD2. The CDR3 loop spans 16 amino acids. V shed 1 base and J 4 bases; nucleotides not matched to a gene: 3. The germline gives CDR1 LGHNA, CDR2 YSLEER. This CDR3 reads CASSQGLAGVADTQYF. CDR3 nucleotides: TGCGCCAGCAGCCAAGGACTAGCGGGAGTTGCAGATACGCAGTATTTT.

This clonotype occurred many times. A read error may produce the germline difference seen at one junction end. The chain joins TRBV5-6 to TRBJ2-2; D is possibly TRBD1 (6 bases). The CDR3 is 16 residues long. Germline values: CDR1 SGHDT, CDR2 YYEEEE. In DNA form, the CDR3 reads TGTGCCAGCAACTCCTACAGGGTTGGGATCACCGGGAAGCTGTTTTTT. Translation gives CASNSYRVGITGKLFF.

By its share, this clonotype is medium-sized. The V gene is TRBV29-1, the J gene TRBJ2-7; D not resolved. The CDR3 has 18 residues. Germline-derived CDR1 and CDR2 are SQVTM and ANQGSEA. V was shortened by 6 bases and J by 0 bases, with 27 bases between the two germline ends. The CDR3 bases are TGCAGCGTCATCGCCCAGAGCAAGCGAACTACCTACTCCTACGAGCAGTACTTC. Translation: CSVIAQSKRTTYSYEQYF.

A few counts support this clonotype. This chain connects TRBV29-1 to TRBJ2-3; 7 bases align to TRBD2. The CDR3 contains 14 residues. With 8 bases clipped from V and 2 bases from J, the junction kept 10 bases outside the gene matches. CDR1 SQVTM and CDR2 ANQGSEA come from the germline V gene. This CDR3 reads CSITSVSYTDTQYF. For the CDR3, the DNA is TGCAGCATTACTAGCGTTTCTTACACAGATACGCAGTATTTT.

This chain joins TRBV28 and TRBJ2-2, with TRBD2 matching 7 bases. This CDR3 has 14 amino acids. Germline values: CDR1 MDHEN, CDR2 SYDVKM. V shed 5 bases and J 7 bases; nucleotides not matched to a gene: 7. The CDR3, as DNA: TGTGCCAGCAGTGAGACTAGCCAATACGGGGAGCTGTTTTTT. Its translation: CASSETSQYGELFF.

The rearrangement links TRBV25-1 to TRBJ2-3; 8 bases align to TRBD2. This CDR3 comprises 15 residues. J was trimmed by 0 bases and V by 10 bases; bases with no gene match: 9. The V gene's germline CDR1 is MGHDK and CDR2 SYGVNS. CDR3 DNA: TGTGCCACCTCTCCCCTAGCGGGCAGCACAGATACGCAGTATTTT. Its translation is CATSPLAGSTDTQYF.

Within the sample, this clonotype is medium-sized (0.01 to 0.1%). This rearrangement joins TRBV5-6 to TRBJ2-1; 11 bases align to TRBD2. The length of the CDR3 is 15 residues. V lost 4 bases to trimming and J lost 6 bases; unmatched junction nucleotides: 6. CDR1 SGHDT and CDR2 YYEEEE come from the germline V gene. In DNA form, the CDR3 reads TGTGCCAGCAGCACAACTAGCGGGAGTATCAATGAGCAGTTCTTC. Translated: CASSTTSGSINEQFF.

The chain joins TRBV4-1 to TRBJ2-4; D not resolved. From germline, CDR1 is MGHRA and CDR2 YSYEKL. CDR3 length: 15 residues. The ends were cut back, 0 bases at V and 0 bases at J, with 6 bases in the middle. The CDR3 DNA follows: TGCGCCAGCAGCCAAGAAGGTCTAGCCAAAAACATTCAGTACTTC. Its protein product is CASSQEGLAKNIQYF.

This clonotype is judged medium-sized. This chain connects TRBV18 to TRBJ1-2; D unclear. The CDR3 is made up of 15 amino acids. Germline V CDR1 and CDR2: KGHSH, LQKENI. V lost 8 bases, J lost 2 bases, and 18 bases lay in between. The CDR3, as DNA: TGTGCCAGCCTGTCCCGGGAGACCCCCAACTATGGCTACACCTTC. As protein: CASLSRETPNYGYTF.